Shown below are 2 T cell receptor beta chains from a single sample sequenced in a study of blood T cell repertoires in COVID-19. Here immunoSEQ multiplex PCR was the method, and the copy in TCRdb shows in-frame clones only, minus some. Of approximately 500,000 clones in the sample, roughly 91% are singletons; the top ten hold under 8.5%. Sequencing was carried out using peripheral blood. Receptors were obtained from a woman between 50 and 59 years old with COVID-19, enrolled during active disease.

The chain links TRBV28 to TRBJ1-1; TRBD1 is a possible D gene (5 bases). Germline assignment: CDR1 MDHEN and CDR2 SYDVKM. The CDR3 spans 15 residues. Trimming cost V 6 bases and J 1 base, with 15 bases left between them. CDR3 in amino acids: CASRVRQRENTEAFF. The DNA for the CDR3 is TGTGCCAGCAGGGTCAGACAGCGCGAGAACACTGAAGCTTTCTTT.

V and J are TRBV12-5 and TRBJ1-1; a weak D match, TRBD1 (6 bases). Germline loops: CDR1 LGHNT, CDR2 FRNRAP. Trimming took off 4 bases at V and 4 bases at J, with 16 bases between the two ends. CDR3 length: 15 residues. CDR3 nucleotide sequence: TGTGCTAGTGGTTCGACGGGGGGGCGGTCCACTGAAGCTTTCTTT. Its protein product is CASGSTGGRSTEAFF.